The 28 T cell receptor beta chains in this list originate from one sample, sequenced in a study of identical twins. Using its own MiXCR run on the 5' RACE reads, TCRdb lists one record per CDR3 protein. The sample holds approximately 700,000 distinct CDR3 sequences, 15% to 20% seen once. These same records also appear under a second study, on T cells expressing NK-cell markers.

The sample was PBMCs. Receptors originate from a young woman in good health.

The chain has TRBV30 and TRBJ2-3; D is unclear. Germline V gene sequence: CDR1 GTSNPN, CDR2 SVGIG (reference sequence). The CDR3 length is 12 residues. Trimming cost V 1 base and J 9 bases, with 11 bases left between them. The CDR3 is CAWSAVSGTQYF. In nucleotides, the CDR3 is TGTGCCTGGAGTGCGGTCTCCGGAACGCAGTATTTT.

This clonotype occurred a few times. The chain is built from TRBV5-5 and TRBJ1-4, with D possibly being TRBD1 (5 bases). The CDR3 runs to 16 residues. Germline assignment: CDR1 SGHKS and CDR2 YYEKEE (reference sequence). Trimming took 3 bases from V and 2 from J, leaving 14 bases between them. The CDR3 DNA is TGTGCCAGCAGCTGGGTACCCTGGGGGACTAATGAAAAACTGTTTTTT. As protein: CASSWVPWGTNEKLFF. Full variable domain (remainder filled in from reference TRBV5-5 and TRBJ1-4): DAGVTQSPTHLIKTRGQQVTLRCSPISGHKSVSWYQQVLGQGPQFIFQYYEKEERGRGNFPDRFSARQFPNYSSELNVNALLLGDSALYLCASSWVPWGTNEKLFFGSGTQLSVL.

The chain couples TRBV27 to TRBJ2-3, with 9 bases fitting TRBD1. CDR1 and CDR2 from the germline V gene are MNHEY and SMNVEV (reference sequence). Trimming took 8 bases from V and 4 from J; bases not matched to a gene: 10. The CDR3 covers 15 residues. The CDR3 here is CASYGGQGPPDTQYF. DNA of the CDR3: TGTGCCAGCTACGGGGGACAGGGCCCCCCAGATACGCAGTATTTT.

This clonotype was observed a handful of times. The rearrangement joins TRBV12-3 or TRBV12-4 to TRBJ2-5, with D unresolved. Trimming left V 6 bases short and J 7 bases short, with 12 bases between. The CDR3 totals 12 residues. The CDR3 loop reads CASRRTVGTQYF. CDR3 nucleotide sequence: TGTGCCAGCAGACGGACGGTTGGGACCCAGTACTTC.

The chain recombines TRBV5-6 with TRBJ1-1; unclear D gene. Trimming pared 0 bases from V and 7 bases from J, leaving 10 bases between. Germline-derived CDR1 and CDR2 are SGHDT and YYEEEE. CDR3 length: 13 amino acids. The CDR3 nucleotides are TGTGCCAGCAGCTTGGCCCACGCCAGTGAAGCTTTCTTT. Translating it yields CASSLAHASEAFF.

This rearrangement joins TRBV7-2 to TRBJ2-7, with D perhaps TRBD2 (6 bases). V lost 5 bases, J lost 6 bases, and 17 bases lay in between. CDR1 and CDR2 from the germline V gene are SGHTA and FQGNSA. This CDR3 comprises 14 residues. As DNA, the CDR3 is TGTGCCAGCAGCCCCCACGGGACTCCACTCGAGCAGTACTTC. Residues: CASSPHGTPLEQYF. Supplemented by reference TRBV7-2 and TRBJ2-7, the full variable domain reads GAGVSQSPSNKVTEKGKDVELRCDPISGHTALYWYRQSLGQGLEFLIYFQGNSAPDKSGLPSDRFSAERTGGSVSTLTIQRTQQEDSAVYLCASSPHGTPLEQYFGPGTRLTVT.

At least ten counts were recorded for this clonotype. At one boundary the junction diverges from the germline segment, which might be a read error. The rearrangement joins TRBV12-3 or TRBV12-4 to TRBJ2-1, with 8 bases identical to TRBD2. The CDR3 length is 14 residues. The CDR3 sequence: CASSFLAGSNEQFF. The CDR3 coding sequence is TGCGCCAGCAGCTTTCTAGCGGGTTCGAATGAGCAGTTCTTC.

This clonotype was observed a single time. The chain recombines TRBV11-2 with TRBJ2-1; TRBD2 matches at 9 bases. This CDR3 is 15 amino acids long. The germline V gene has CDR1 SGHAT and CDR2 FQNNGV. Trimming cost V 0 bases and J 6 bases; bases outside gene matches: 3. The CDR3 coding sequence is TGTGCCAGCAGCTTAGATCTAGCGGGAAGCAATGAGCAGTTCTTC. It is translated as CASSLDLAGSNEQFF.

This clonotype showed up many times. The chain joins TRBV29-1 to TRBJ2-1; D ambiguous. This CDR3 is 15 amino acids long. Germline CDR1 is SQVTM and CDR2 is ANQGSEA. The ends were cut back, 4 bases at V and 5 bases at J, with 18 bases in the middle. This CDR3 is CSVGWRLKEDNEQFF. In nucleotides, the CDR3 is TGCAGCGTTGGTTGGAGATTGAAAGAGGACAATGAGCAGTTCTTC.

This clonotype was seen more than once but under ten times. The V call is TRBV20-1, the J call TRBJ1-1; D is unresolved. V lost 5 bases and J lost 0, with 10 bases in between. The CDR3 is made up of 13 amino acids. From germline, CDR1 is DFQATT and CDR2 SNEGSKA (reference sequence). In DNA form, the CDR3 reads TGCAGTGCTGCTGGTAACATGAACACTGAAGCTTTCTTT. Amino acid sequence: CSAAGNMNTEAFF.

CDR3 loop: CSASPGRGNGYTF. Here the CDR3 DNA reads TGCAGTGCTTCCCCGGGGAGGGGAAATGGCTACACCTTC. The chain carries TRBV20-1 and TRBJ1-2, with a tentative D call TRBD1 (5 bases). CDR3 length: 13 residues. CDR1 and CDR2 from the germline V gene are DFQATT and SNEGSKA (reference sequence). Trimming took 5 bases from V and 6 from J, leaving 16 bases between them.

CDR3 protein: CASTSPGGSQPQHF. CDR3 DNA: TGTGCCAGCACTAGCCCAGGGGGGAGTCAGCCCCAGCATTTT. V usage is TRBV6-2 or TRBV6-3 and J usage is TRBJ1-5; 7 nucleotides match TRBD1. Germline V CDR1 and CDR2: MNHEY, SVGEGT. V shed 7 bases, J shed 6 bases, and the junction held 9 bases outside the gene matches. The CDR3 has 14 amino acids.

The genes are TRBV20-1 and TRBJ1-1, with D unresolved. The germline gives CDR1 DFQATT, CDR2 SNEGSKA (reference sequence). The CDR3 is 12 amino acids. With 3 bases removed from V and 0 bases from J, the gap between germline ends came to 5 bases. Written as DNA, the CDR3 is TGCAGTGCTAGGTACCTGAACACTGAAGCTTTCTTT. Translation gives CSARYLNTEAFF.

This clonotype was picked up a small number of times. The chain is built from TRBV7-2 and TRBJ2-1; D unresolved. With 3 bases removed from V and 1 base from J, the gap between germline ends came to 7 bases. The CDR3 covers 14 residues. Germline assignment: CDR1 SGHTA and CDR2 FQGNSA. This CDR3 reads CASSFGESYNEQFF. The CDR3 DNA is TGTGCCAGCAGCTTTGGGGAATCCTACAATGAGCAGTTCTTC.

The V gene is TRBV7-9, the J gene TRBJ2-3; D remains ambiguous. Germline CDR1 and CDR2: SEHNR and FQNEAQ (reference sequence). Trimming cost V 1 base and J 6 bases, with 11 bases left between them. CDR3 length: 14 amino acids. As DNA, the CDR3 is TGTGCCAGCAGCTTAGTCCTTAGTACCGATACGCAGTATTTT. Translating gives CASSLVLSTDTQYF.

J is TRBJ2-5 and V is TRBV3-1, with no clear D. This CDR3 region has 15 residues. V gave up 6 bases and J gave up 5 bases, with 19 bases separating them. In germline, CDR1 is LGHDT, CDR2 YNNKEL (reference sequence). CDR3 DNA: TGTGCCAGCAGTCCGACCTGGGCTTCCGACGAGACCCAGTACTTC. It specifies CASSPTWASDETQYF.

The chain has TRBV15 and TRBJ2-1, with 12 bases fitting TRBD2. The CDR3 runs 15 residues. Unmatched junction bases numbered 4, after V lost 9 bases and J lost 1 base. Per the germline V gene, CDR1 is LNHNV and CDR2 is YYDKDF (reference sequence). The CDR3 protein is CATKGLAGSYNEQFF. DNA of the CDR3: TGTGCCACGAAGGGACTAGCGGGTTCCTACAATGAGCAGTTCTTC.

This clonotype has just a few counts. The chain links TRBV20-1 to TRBJ2-1, with 14 nucleotides matching TRBD2. The trim removed 7 bases at V and 9 bases at J, leaving 2 bases unmatched. Germline CDR1 reads DFQATT; CDR2 reads SNEGSKA (reference sequence). The length of the CDR3 is 12 residues. CDR3: CSGTSGRTEQFF. In DNA, the CDR3 is TGCAGTGGGACTAGCGGGAGGACTGAGCAGTTCTTC.

V gene TRBV6-1 combines with J gene TRBJ2-1, with D possibly matching TRBD2 (5 bases). Germline assignment: CDR1 MNHNS and CDR2 SASEGT. This CDR3 has 13 residues. The ends were cut back, 8 bases at V and 16 bases at J, with 24 bases in the middle. The CDR3 nucleotides are TGTGCCAGCCAACCTACCTCCCGGGGTGGTTACTTCTTC. Translated: CASQPTSRGGYFF.

This chain links TRBV6-1 with TRBJ2-5; 7 nucleotides align to TRBD1. Germline V lookup: CDR1 MNHNS, CDR2 SASEGT. The CDR3 has 14 amino acids. V lost 7 bases to trimming and J lost 7 bases; unmatched junction nucleotides: 12. CDR3 DNA sequence: TGTGCCAGCAACCCGACAGGGCAACTAGGGACCCAGTACTTC. This gives the protein CASNPTGQLGTQYF.

This clonotype showed up just a few times. The chain carries TRBV29-1 and TRBJ1-2; D call uncertain. Trimming stripped 6 bases from V and 7 bases from J, with 12 bases between. There are 11 residues in the CDR3. CDR1 is SQVTM and CDR2 is ANQGSEA in the germline V gene. The CDR3 DNA reads TGCAGCGTGGCCGCGGGTGCTGGCTACACCTTC. Protein sequence: CSVAAGAGYTF. The full variable domain, with the rest looked up from reference TRBV29-1 and TRBJ1-2, is SAVISQKPSRDICQRGTSLTIQCQVDSQVTMMFWYRQQPGQSLTLIATANQGSEATYESGFVIDKFPISRPNLTFSTLTVSNMSPEDSSIYLCSVAAGAGYTFGSGTRLTVV.

This clonotype turned up a few times. This chain uses TRBV6-1 with TRBJ2-5, with 14 positions matching TRBD2. Germline trimming cut 4 bases from V and 4 bases from J; bases unmatched to any gene: 2. This CDR3 is 15 amino acids long. The germline V gene encodes CDR1 MNHNS and CDR2 SASEGT. The chain's CDR3 is CASSGLAGGPETQYF. CDR3 bases: TGTGCCAGCAGTGGACTAGCGGGGGGGCCAGAGACCCAGTACTTC.

The table lists this clonotype with a few counts. This chain joins TRBV20-1 and TRBJ2-5; D may be TRBD2 (6 bases). The CDR3 runs 12 residues. Trimming stripped 2 bases from V and 7 bases from J, with 11 bases between. The germline V gene encodes CDR1 DFQATT and CDR2 SNEGSKA (reference sequence). Written as DNA, the CDR3 is TGCAGTGCTAGATGGGCGGGGCGGACCCAGTACTTC. Protein: CSARWAGRTQYF.

This clonotype was observed a handful of times. J is TRBJ2-3 and V is TRBV20-1; TRBD1 aligns across 12 bases. The germline gives CDR1 DFQATT, CDR2 SNEGSKA (reference sequence). V gave up 6 bases and J gave up 5 bases; unmatched junction bases: 12. The CDR3 contains 16 residues. CDR3 sequence (DNA): TGCAGTGCGCATACCGGGACAGGGGGCTGGGAAGATACGCAGTATTTT. Amino acid sequence: CSAHTGTGGWEDTQYF.

CDR3 amino acids: CASFQGANTGELFF. CDR3 nucleotide sequence: TGTGCCAGCTTCCAGGGGGCGAACACCGGGGAGCTGTTTTTT. The chain combines TRBV12-3 or TRBV12-4 with TRBJ2-2; 7 bases align to TRBD1. The CDR3 covers 14 residues. Unmatched junction bases numbered 3, after V lost 8 bases and J lost 0 bases.

This rearrangement joins TRBV5-1 to TRBJ1-1, with 7 bases matching TRBD1. Germline CDR1 and CDR2: SGHRS and YFSETQ. V lost 4 bases and J lost 8; bases outside the gene matches: 5. The CDR3 runs to 12 residues. CDR3 loop: CASSHSTGEAFF. CDR3 DNA sequence: TGCGCCAGCAGCCACTCGACAGGGGAAGCTTTCTTT.

The genes are TRBV12-3 or TRBV12-4 and TRBJ2-2; the D gene could be TRBD1 or TRBD2 (5 bases each). This CDR3 has 17 amino acids. The V end lost 3 bases, the J end lost 6 bases, and 20 bases lay between the germline ends. CDR3 residues: CASSFPADGDRSGELFF. CDR3 DNA sequence: TGTGCCAGCAGTTTTCCCGCCGACGGGGACCGCTCCGGGGAGCTGTTTTTT.

This clonotype was recorded a few times. The chain is built from TRBV6-5 and TRBJ2-7; 8 bases are shared with TRBD2. Germline lookup yields CDR1 MNHEY and CDR2 SVGAGI. The CDR3 contains 16 residues. Trimming took 7 bases from V and 3 from J; bases not matched to a gene: 14. CDR3 coding DNA: TGTGCCAGCATGTCGCCGAGTAGCGGGGATTTCTACGAGCAGTACTTC. Its translation: CASMSPSSGDFYEQYF.